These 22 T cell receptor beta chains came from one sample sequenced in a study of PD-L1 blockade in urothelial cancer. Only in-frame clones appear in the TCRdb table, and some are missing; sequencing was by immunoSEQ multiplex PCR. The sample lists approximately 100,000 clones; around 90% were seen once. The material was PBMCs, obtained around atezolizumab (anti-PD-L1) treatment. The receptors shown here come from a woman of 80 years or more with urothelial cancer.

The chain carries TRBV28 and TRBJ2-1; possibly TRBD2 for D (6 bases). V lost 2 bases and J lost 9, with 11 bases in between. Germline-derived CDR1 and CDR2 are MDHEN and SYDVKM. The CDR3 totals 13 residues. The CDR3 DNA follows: TGTGCCAGCAGTTTAGGGGGGAAGGCTGAGCAGTTCTTC. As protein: CASSLGGKAEQFF.

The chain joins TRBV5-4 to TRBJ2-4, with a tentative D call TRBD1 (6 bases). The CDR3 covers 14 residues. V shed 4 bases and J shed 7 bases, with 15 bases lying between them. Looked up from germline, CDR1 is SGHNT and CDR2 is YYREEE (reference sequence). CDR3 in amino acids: CASSPDRIRNIQYF. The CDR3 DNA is TGTGCCAGCAGCCCCGACAGGATCAGGAACATTCAGTACTTC.

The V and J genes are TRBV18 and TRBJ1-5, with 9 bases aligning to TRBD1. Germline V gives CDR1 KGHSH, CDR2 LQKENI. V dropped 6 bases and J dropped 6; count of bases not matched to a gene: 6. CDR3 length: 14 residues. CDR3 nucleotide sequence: TGTGCCAGCTCCCGGACAGGGGAAGGTCAGCCCCAGCATTTT. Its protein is CASSRTGEGQPQHF.

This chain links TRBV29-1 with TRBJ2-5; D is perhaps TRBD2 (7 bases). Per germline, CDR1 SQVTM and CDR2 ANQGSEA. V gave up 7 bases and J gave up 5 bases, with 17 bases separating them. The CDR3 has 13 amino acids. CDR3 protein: CSAPGGASETQYF. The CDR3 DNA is TGCAGCGCCCCGGGGGGCGCGTCCGAGACCCAGTACTTC.

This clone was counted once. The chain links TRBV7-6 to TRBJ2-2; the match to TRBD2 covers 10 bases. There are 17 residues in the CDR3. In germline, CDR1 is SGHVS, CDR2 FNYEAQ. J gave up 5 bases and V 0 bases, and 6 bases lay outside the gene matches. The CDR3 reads CASSLASGGLATGELFF. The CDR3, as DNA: TGTGCCAGCAGCTTAGCGAGTGGGGGACTAGCGACCGGGGAGCTGTTTTTT.

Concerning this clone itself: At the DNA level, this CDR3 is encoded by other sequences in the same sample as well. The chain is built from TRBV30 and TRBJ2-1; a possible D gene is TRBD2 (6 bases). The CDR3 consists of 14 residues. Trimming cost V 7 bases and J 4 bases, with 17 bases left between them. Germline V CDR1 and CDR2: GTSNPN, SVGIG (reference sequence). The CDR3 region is CASTAGSLYNEQFF. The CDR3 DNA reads TGTGCCTCGACGGCGGGGTCCCTTTACAATGAGCAGTTCTTC.

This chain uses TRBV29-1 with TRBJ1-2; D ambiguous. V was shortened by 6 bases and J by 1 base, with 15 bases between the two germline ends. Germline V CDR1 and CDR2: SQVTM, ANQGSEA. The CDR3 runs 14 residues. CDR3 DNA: TGCAGCGTCAACGGAGGAGGTATTAACTATGGCTACACCTTC. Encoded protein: CSVNGGGINYGYTF.

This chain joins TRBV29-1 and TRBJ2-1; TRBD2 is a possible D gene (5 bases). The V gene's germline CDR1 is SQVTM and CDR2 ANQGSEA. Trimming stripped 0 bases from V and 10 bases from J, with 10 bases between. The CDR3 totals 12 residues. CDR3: CSVEELDGEQFF. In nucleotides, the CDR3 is TGCAGCGTTGAAGAACTAGACGGGGAGCAGTTCTTC.

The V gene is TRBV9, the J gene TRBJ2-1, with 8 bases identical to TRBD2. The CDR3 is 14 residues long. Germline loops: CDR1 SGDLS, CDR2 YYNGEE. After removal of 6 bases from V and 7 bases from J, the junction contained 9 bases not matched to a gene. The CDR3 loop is CASTMSGSANEQFF. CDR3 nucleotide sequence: TGTGCCAGCACCATGAGCGGGAGTGCAAATGAGCAGTTCTTC.

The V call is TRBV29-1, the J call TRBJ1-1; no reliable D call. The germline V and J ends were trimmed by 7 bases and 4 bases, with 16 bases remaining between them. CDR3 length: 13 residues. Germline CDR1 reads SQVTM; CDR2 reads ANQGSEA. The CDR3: CSGGNPSGTEAFF. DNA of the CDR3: TGCAGCGGAGGAAACCCGAGTGGCACTGAAGCTTTCTTT.

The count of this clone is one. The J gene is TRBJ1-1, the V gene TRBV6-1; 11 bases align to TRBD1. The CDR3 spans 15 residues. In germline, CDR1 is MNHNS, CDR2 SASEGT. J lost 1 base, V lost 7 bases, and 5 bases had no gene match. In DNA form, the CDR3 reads TGTGCCAGCAAGGACAGGGGGCAGGGGAACACTGAAGCTTTCTTT. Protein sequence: CASKDRGQGNTEAFF.

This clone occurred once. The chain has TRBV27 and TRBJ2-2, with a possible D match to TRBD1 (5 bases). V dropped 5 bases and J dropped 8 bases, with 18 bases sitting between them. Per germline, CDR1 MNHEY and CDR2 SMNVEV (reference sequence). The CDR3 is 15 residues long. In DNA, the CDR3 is TGTGCCAGCAGTGTAGGGGCCCTCCCCTGGGGGGAGCTGTTTTTT. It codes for CASSVGALPWGELFF.

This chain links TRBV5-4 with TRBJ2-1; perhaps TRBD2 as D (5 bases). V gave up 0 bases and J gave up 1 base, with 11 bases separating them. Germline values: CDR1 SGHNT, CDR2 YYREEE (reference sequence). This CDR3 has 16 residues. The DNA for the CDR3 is TGTGCCAGCAGCTTGGCCGTGGGGAGTTCCTACAATGAGCAGTTCTTC. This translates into CASSLAVGSSYNEQFF.

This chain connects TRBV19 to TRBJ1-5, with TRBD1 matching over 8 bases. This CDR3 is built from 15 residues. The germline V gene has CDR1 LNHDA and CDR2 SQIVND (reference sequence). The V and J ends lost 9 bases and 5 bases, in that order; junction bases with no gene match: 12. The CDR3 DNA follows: TGTGCCAGCCAACGGACAGGGTCTTGGGATCAGCCCCAGCATTTT. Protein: CASQRTGSWDQPQHF. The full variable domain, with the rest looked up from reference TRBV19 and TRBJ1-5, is DGGITQSPKYLFRKEGQNVTLSCEQNLNHDAMYWYRQDPGQGLRLIYYSQIVNDFQKGDIAEGYSVSREKKESFPLTVTSAQKNPTAFYLCASQRTGSWDQPQHFGDGTRLSIL.

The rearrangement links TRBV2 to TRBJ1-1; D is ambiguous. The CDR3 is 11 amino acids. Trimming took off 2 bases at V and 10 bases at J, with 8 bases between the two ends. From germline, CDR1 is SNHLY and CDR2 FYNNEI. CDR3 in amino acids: CASSEWRGAFF. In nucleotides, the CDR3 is TGTGCCAGCAGTGAATGGCGGGGAGCTTTCTTT.

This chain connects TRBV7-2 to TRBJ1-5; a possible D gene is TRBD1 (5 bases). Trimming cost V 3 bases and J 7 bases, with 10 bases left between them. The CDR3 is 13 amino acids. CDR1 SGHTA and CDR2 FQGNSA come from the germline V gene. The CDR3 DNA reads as TGTGCCAGCAGCTTGGGGGGAGGGCAGCCCCAGCATTTT. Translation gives CASSLGGGQPQHF.

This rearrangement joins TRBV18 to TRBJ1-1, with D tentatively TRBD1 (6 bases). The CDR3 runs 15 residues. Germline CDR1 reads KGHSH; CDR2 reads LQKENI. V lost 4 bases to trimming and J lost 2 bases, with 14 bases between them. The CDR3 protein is CASSLLQGINTEAFF. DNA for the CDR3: TGTGCCAGCTCACTTTTACAGGGTATAAACACTGAAGCTTTCTTT.

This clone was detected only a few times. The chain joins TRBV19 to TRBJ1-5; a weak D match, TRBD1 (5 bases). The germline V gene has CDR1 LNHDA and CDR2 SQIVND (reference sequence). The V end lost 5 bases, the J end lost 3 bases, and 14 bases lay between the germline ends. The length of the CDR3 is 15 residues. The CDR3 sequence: CASSVRPGVNQPQHF. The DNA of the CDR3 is TGTGCCAGTAGTGTACGACCGGGGGTCAATCAGCCCCAGCATTTT.

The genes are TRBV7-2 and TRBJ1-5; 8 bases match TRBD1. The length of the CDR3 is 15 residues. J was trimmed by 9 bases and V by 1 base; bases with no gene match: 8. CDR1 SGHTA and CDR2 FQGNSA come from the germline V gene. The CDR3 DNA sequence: TGTGCCAGCAGCTTAGTACAGGGGGGGCAGGGGCCCCAGCATTTT. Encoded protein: CASSLVQGGQGPQHF.

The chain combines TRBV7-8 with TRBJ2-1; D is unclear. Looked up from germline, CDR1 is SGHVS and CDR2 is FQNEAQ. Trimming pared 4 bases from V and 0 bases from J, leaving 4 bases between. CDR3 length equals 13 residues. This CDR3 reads CASSWSSYNEQFF. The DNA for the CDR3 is TGTGCCAGCAGCTGGAGCTCCTACAATGAGCAGTTCTTC. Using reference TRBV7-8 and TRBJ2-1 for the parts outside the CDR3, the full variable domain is GAGVSQSPRYKVAKRGQDVALRCDPISGHVSLFWYQQALGQGPEFLTYFQNEAQLDKSGLPSDRFFAERPEGSVSTLKIQRTQQEDSAVYLCASSWSSYNEQFFGPGTRLTVL.

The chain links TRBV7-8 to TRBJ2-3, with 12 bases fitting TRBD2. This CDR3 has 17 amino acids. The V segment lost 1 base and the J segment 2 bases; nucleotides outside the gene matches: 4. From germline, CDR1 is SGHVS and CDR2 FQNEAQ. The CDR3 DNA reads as TGTGCCAGCAGCTTAGGGACTAGCGGGGTGATCACAGATACGCAGTATTTT. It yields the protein CASSLGTSGVITDTQYF.

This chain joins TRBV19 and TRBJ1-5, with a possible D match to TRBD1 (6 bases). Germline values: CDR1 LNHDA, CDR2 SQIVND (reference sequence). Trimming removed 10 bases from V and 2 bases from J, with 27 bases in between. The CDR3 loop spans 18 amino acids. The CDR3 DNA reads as TGTGCCAACCCGGGGGGCAGCCCGTTACCTGGGGGCAATCAGCCCCAGCATTTT. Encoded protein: CANPGGSPLPGGNQPQHF.